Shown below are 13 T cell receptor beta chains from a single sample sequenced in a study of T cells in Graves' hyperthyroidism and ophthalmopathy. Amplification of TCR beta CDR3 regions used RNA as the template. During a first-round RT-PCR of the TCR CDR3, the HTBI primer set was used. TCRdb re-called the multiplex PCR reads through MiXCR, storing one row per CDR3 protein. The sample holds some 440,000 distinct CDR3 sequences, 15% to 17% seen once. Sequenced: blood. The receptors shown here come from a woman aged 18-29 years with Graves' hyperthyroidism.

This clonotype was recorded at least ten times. CDR3 sequence: CASSESMVEGNEQFF. CDR3 nucleotides: TGCGCCAGCAGTGAGTCGATGGTTGAGGGCAATGAGCAGTTCTTC. The chain recombines TRBV10-1 with TRBJ2-1; perhaps TRBD2 as D (5 bases). Per the germline V gene, CDR1 is WNHNN and CDR2 is SYGVQD (reference sequence). Trimming removed 0 bases at V and 6 bases at J, with 12 bases between. This CDR3 spans 15 amino acids.

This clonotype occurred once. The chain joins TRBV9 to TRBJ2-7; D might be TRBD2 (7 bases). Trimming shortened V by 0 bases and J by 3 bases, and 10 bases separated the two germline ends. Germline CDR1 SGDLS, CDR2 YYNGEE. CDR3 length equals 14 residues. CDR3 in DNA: TGTGCCAGCAGCGTAGGGGGGGGCCTCTACGAGCAGTACTTC. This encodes CASSVGGGLYEQYF.

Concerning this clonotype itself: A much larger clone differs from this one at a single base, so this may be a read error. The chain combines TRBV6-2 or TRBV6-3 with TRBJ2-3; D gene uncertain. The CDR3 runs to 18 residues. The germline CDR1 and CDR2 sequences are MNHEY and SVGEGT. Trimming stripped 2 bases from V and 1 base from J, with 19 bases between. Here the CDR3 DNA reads TGTGCCAGCAGTTACAACCCACCCTTCTCCCCCGGCACAGATACGCAGTATTTT. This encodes CASSYNPPFSPGTDTQYF.

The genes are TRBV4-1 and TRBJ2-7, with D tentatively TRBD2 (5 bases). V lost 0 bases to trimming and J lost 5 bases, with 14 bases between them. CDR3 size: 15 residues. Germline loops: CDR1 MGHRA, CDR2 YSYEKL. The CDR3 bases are TGCGCCAGCAGCCAAGAGGACTCCCTCCACCACGAGCAGTACTTC. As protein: CASSQEDSLHHEQYF.

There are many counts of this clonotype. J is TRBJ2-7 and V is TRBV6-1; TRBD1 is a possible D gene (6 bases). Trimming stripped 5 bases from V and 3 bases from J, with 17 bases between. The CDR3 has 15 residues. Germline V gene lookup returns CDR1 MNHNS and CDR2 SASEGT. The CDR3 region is CASSSGRDKGYEQYF. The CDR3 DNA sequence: TGTGCCAGCAGTTCCGGCCGGGACAAAGGCTACGAGCAGTACTTC.

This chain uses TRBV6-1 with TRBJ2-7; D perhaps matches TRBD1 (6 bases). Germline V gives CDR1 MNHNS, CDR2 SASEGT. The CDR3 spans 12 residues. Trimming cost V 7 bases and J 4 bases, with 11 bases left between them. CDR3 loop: CASKQGPYEQYF. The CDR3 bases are TGTGCCAGCAAACAGGGCCCTTACGAGCAGTACTTC.

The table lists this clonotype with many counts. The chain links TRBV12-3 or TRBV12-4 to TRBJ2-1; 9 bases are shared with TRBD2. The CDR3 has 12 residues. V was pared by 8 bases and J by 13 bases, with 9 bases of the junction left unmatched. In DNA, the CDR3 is TGTGCCAGCGCGATCGGGGGACTAGCACAGTTCTTC. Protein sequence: CASAIGGLAQFF.

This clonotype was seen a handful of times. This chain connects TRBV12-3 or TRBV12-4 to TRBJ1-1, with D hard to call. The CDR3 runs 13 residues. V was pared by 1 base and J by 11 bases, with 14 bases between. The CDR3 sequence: CASSLVEGSLAFF. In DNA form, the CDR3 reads TGTGCCAGCAGTTTAGTAGAGGGCAGCCTGGCTTTCTTT.

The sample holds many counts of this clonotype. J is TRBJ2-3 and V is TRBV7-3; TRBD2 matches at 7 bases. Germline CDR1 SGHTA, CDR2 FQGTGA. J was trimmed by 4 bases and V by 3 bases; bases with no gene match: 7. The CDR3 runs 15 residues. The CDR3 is CASSFNGRLADTQYF. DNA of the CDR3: TGTGCCAGCAGCTTCAACGGGAGGTTAGCAGATACGCAGTATTTT.

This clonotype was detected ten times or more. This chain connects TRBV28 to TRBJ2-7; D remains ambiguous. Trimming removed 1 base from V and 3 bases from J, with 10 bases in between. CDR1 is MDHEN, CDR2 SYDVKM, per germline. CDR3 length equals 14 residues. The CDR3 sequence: CASSLFASLYEQYF. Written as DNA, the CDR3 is TGTGCCAGCAGTTTATTCGCATCCCTCTACGAGCAGTACTTC.

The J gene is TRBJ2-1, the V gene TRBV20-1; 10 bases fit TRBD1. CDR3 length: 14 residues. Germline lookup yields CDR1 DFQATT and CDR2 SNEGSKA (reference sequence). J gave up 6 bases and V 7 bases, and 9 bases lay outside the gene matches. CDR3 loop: CSGGGTGDFNEQFF. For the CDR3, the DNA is TGCAGTGGAGGCGGGACAGGGGATTTCAATGAGCAGTTCTTC.

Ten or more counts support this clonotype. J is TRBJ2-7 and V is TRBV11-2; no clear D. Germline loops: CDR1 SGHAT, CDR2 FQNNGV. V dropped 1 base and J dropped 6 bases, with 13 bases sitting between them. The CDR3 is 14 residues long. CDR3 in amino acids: CASSLALGLSEQYF. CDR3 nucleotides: TGTGCCAGCAGCTTAGCCCTAGGCCTCTCCGAGCAGTACTTC.

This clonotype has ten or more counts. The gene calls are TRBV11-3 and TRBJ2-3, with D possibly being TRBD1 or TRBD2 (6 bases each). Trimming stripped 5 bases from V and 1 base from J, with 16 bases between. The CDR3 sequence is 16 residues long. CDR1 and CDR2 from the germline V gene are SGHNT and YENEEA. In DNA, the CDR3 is TGTGCCAGCAGCCCCAGAGGGGGGACTGGCACAGATACGCAGTATTTT. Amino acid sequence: CASSPRGGTGTDTQYF.